The 32 T cell receptor beta chains below all came from one sample that was sequenced in a study of T cells after yellow fever vaccination. TCRdb re-called the 5' RACE reads through MiXCR, storing one row per CDR3 protein. Found here are some 250,000 distinct CDR3 sequences, more than 3.5% of them singletons; the top ten hold about 19%. The source was PBMCs, collected 15 days after the yellow fever booster vaccination. The receptor source for this set is a man aged 18 to 29 who received the YFV17D yellow fever vaccine.

This clonotype was seen at least ten times. J is TRBJ1-5 and V is TRBV7-9; TRBD1 is a possible D gene (5 bases). Germline assignment: CDR1 SEHNR and CDR2 FQNEAQ (reference sequence). The germline V and J ends were trimmed by 1 base and 1 base, with 20 bases remaining between them. The CDR3 covers 19 residues. This CDR3 is CASSLGTGRWLRSNQPQHF. The CDR3 DNA follows: TGTGCCAGCAGCTTAGGAACGGGACGGTGGTTGAGAAGCAATCAGCCCCAGCATTTT. Full variable domain (missing parts from reference TRBV7-9 and TRBJ1-5): DTGVSQNPRHKITKRGQNVTFRCDPISEHNRLYWYRQTLGQGPEFLTYFQNEAQLEKSRLLSDRFSAERPKGSFSTLEIQRTEQGDSAMYLCASSLGTGRWLRSNQPQHFGDGTRLSIL.

This clonotype has a count of ten or more. The J gene is TRBJ2-3, the V gene TRBV7-2; 8 positions agree with TRBD2. The CDR3 runs 17 residues. The V gene end was trimmed by 5 bases and the J gene end by 2 bases; junction bases not matched to a gene: 12. Germline loops: CDR1 SGHTA, CDR2 FQGNSA. CDR3: CASSLPISGGYTDTQYF. For the CDR3, the DNA is TGTGCCAGCAGCCTTCCTATCAGCGGGGGCTACACAGATACGCAGTATTTT.

The sample holds many counts of this clonotype. The chain has TRBV20-1 and TRBJ2-6; D uncertain. V lost 5 bases and J lost 1, with 18 bases in between. CDR3 length equals 17 residues. CDR1 and CDR2 (germline): DFQATT, SNEGSKA (reference sequence). Here the CDR3 DNA reads TGCAGTGCTCTTCCTTACTTACTTCCTTCTGGGGCCAACGTCCTGACTTTC. Residues: CSALPYLLPSGANVLTF.

This clonotype was observed many times. The chain links TRBV5-1 to TRBJ2-3; 8 bases agree with TRBD1. Per germline, CDR1 SGHRS and CDR2 YFSETQ. The CDR3 sequence is 14 residues long. Losses at the gene ends were 5 bases for V and 0 bases for J; bases not matched to a gene: 2. This CDR3 is CASRTGGSTDTQYF. DNA of the CDR3: TGCGCCAGCAGAACAGGGGGGAGCACAGATACGCAGTATTTT.

This clonotype was counted ten times or more. J is TRBJ1-6 and V is TRBV12-3 or TRBV12-4; D uncertain. There are 15 residues in the CDR3. Trimming shortened V by 9 bases and J by 3 bases, and 15 bases separated the two germline ends. The CDR3 is CASRSAGNYNSPLHF. The CDR3 DNA reads as TGTGCCAGTAGATCGGCCGGGAACTATAATTCACCCCTCCACTTT.

This clonotype has at least ten counts. The chain is built from TRBV9 and TRBJ1-2; unclear D gene. Germline CDR1 reads SGDLS; CDR2 reads YYNGEE. The V end lost 0 bases, the J end lost 4 bases, and 7 bases lay between the germline ends. This CDR3 is 13 amino acids long. The CDR3 loop is CASSVGDIYGYTF. CDR3 coding DNA: TGTGCCAGCAGCGTAGGCGATATCTATGGCTACACCTTC.

The sample holds many counts of this clonotype. The rearrangement uses TRBV4-1 and TRBJ2-7; no reliable D call. CDR3 size: 14 residues. CDR1 and CDR2 from the germline V gene are MGHRA and YSYEKL. Between the trimmed V and J ends, which lost 0 bases and 6 bases, there was a span of 12 bases. CDR3 in DNA: TGCGCCAGCAGCCAAGATCCGGGCACCCCCGAGCAGTACGTC. This codes for CASSQDPGTPEQYV.

The chain joins TRBV18 to TRBJ1-1, with a weak D call TRBD1 (6 bases). From germline, CDR1 is KGHSH and CDR2 LQKENI. V lost 3 bases to trimming and J lost 2 bases, with 13 bases between them. This CDR3 spans 15 amino acids. The CDR3 loop reads CASSPRGAFNTEAFF. CDR3 coding DNA: TGTGCCAGCTCACCCCGGGGGGCCTTTAACACTGAAGCTTTCTTT.

This clonotype came up many times. The V gene is TRBV6-2 or TRBV6-3, the J gene TRBJ2-4; no firm D call. V was trimmed by 10 bases and J by 0 bases, leaving 13 bases between them. This CDR3 is built from 14 residues. The V gene's germline CDR1 is MNHEY and CDR2 SVGEGT. The CDR3 loop is CATSPLTAKNIQYF. The CDR3 DNA reads TGTGCCACCTCGCCCCTGACAGCCAAAAACATTCAGTACTTC.

There are many counts of this clonotype. The chain combines TRBV20-1 with TRBJ2-5; tentatively, D is TRBD1 (6 bases). The germline gives CDR1 DFQATT, CDR2 SNEGSKA (reference sequence). Trimming removed 5 bases at V and 3 bases at J, with 13 bases between. This CDR3 has 13 residues. For the CDR3, the DNA is TGCAGTGCTGGCATCCGGACAGAAGAGACCCAGTACTTC. Translation gives CSAGIRTEETQYF.

The table lists this clonotype with many counts. The rearrangement uses TRBV20-1 and TRBJ2-1; 8 bases align to TRBD2. With 6 bases clipped from V and 8 bases from J, the junction kept 12 bases outside the gene matches. The CDR3 contains 14 residues. Germline lookup yields CDR1 DFQATT and CDR2 SNEGSKA (reference sequence). In nucleotides, the CDR3 is TGCAGTGCGGAACCGGGACTAGGGTTGGATGAGCAGTTCTTC. Translated: CSAEPGLGLDEQFF.

In this sample, this clonotype turned up many times. The rearrangement uses TRBV6-5 and TRBJ1-3; perhaps TRBD1 as D (5 bases). Trimming stripped 7 bases from V and 0 bases from J, with 16 bases between. Germline assignment: CDR1 MNHEY and CDR2 SVGAGI. The CDR3 is 16 amino acids. This CDR3 reads CASKSRKGSSGNTIYF. The CDR3, as DNA: TGTGCCAGCAAGAGCCGTAAGGGGAGCTCTGGAAACACCATATATTTT.

This clonotype was detected many times. This sequence joins TRBV7-9 and TRBJ1-4; a possible D gene is TRBD1 (6 bases). Looked up from germline, CDR1 is SEHNR and CDR2 is FQNEAQ (reference sequence). This CDR3 is 16 amino acids long. The V end was cut by 7 bases, the J end by 1 base, with 16 bases between. As DNA, the CDR3 is TGTGCCAGCAACAGGGATCCTTTTGTAACTAATGAAAAACTGTTTTTT. This gives the protein CASNRDPFVTNEKLFF.

This clonotype was seen a few times. This chain connects TRBV5-1 to TRBJ1-4; the match to TRBD1 covers 8 bases. The CDR3 runs to 15 residues. Germline lookup yields CDR1 SGHRS and CDR2 YFSETQ. V gave up 3 bases and J gave up 6 bases; unmatched junction bases: 7. CDR3 in DNA: TGCGCCAGCAGCTATGGACAGGGAGGGGATGAAAAACTGTTTTTT. Its protein is CASSYGQGGDEKLFF.

This clonotype has a count of ten or more. V is TRBV5-1 and J is TRBJ2-1; TRBD1 agrees at 9 bases. The germline gives CDR1 SGHRS, CDR2 YFSETQ. This CDR3 has 15 residues. After removal of 0 bases from V and 4 bases from J, the junction contained 2 bases not matched to a gene. Here the CDR3 DNA reads TGCGCCAGCAGCTTGGAGGGGACAGGGTACAATGAGCAGTTCTTC. The encoded protein is CASSLEGTGYNEQFF. The full variable domain, rest sourced from reference TRBV5-1 and TRBJ2-1, is KAGVTQTPRYLIKTRGQQVTLSCSPISGHRSVSWYQQTPGQGLQFLFEYFSETQRNKGNFPGRFSGRQFSNSRSEMNVSTLELGDSALYLCASSLEGTGYNEQFFGPGTRLTVL.

The chain joins TRBV10-3 to TRBJ2-7, with 7 bases lining up with TRBD2. Germline values: CDR1 ENHRY, CDR2 SYGVKD. This CDR3 spans 11 amino acids. DNA of the CDR3: TGTGCTTCGGGGGAGGGCTCCGAGCAGTACGTC. Residues: CASGEGSEQYV.

This clonotype has at least ten counts. V gene TRBV24-1 combines with J gene TRBJ2-3; D is uncertain. V was pared by 1 base and J by 6 bases, with 10 bases between. The length of the CDR3 is 14 residues. Per germline, CDR1 KGHDR and CDR2 SFDVKD. The CDR3 spells CATSDFWLGDTQYF. The CDR3 region has the DNA TGTGCCACCAGTGATTTCTGGTTAGGTGATACGCAGTATTTT.

This clonotype was observed at least ten times. This chain joins TRBV5-6 and TRBJ1-4; 8 bases are a match to TRBD1. Germline lookup yields CDR1 SGHDT and CDR2 YYEEEE. V lost 7 bases and J lost 6; bases outside the gene matches: 8. The CDR3 sequence is 14 residues long. CDR3 sequence: CASGYRTGHEKLFF. The CDR3 nucleotides read TGTGCCAGCGGCTACAGGACAGGGCATGAAAAACTGTTTTTT.

The table lists this clonotype with many counts. The chain is built from TRBV4-1 and TRBJ2-5; 9 positions agree with TRBD1. Trimming removed 0 bases from V and 7 bases from J; junction bases left unmatched: 9. CDR1 is MGHRA and CDR2 is YSYEKL in the germline V gene. The CDR3 totals 16 residues. The CDR3 nucleotides read TGCGCCAGCAGCCAAGATGGGACAGGGAGTGGCGGGACCCAGTACTTC. Translation gives CASSQDGTGSGGTQYF.

V is TRBV18 and J is TRBJ2-7; D not resolved. V lost 6 bases and J 1 base, leaving 19 bases between the germline ends. There are 16 residues in the CDR3. The germline gives CDR1 KGHSH, CDR2 LQKENI. This CDR3 reads CASSPQGGTVSYEQYF. The DNA for the CDR3 is TGTGCCAGCTCCCCCCAAGGCGGTACCGTATCCTACGAGCAGTACTTC.

V and J are TRBV18 and TRBJ2-5; D tentatively fits TRBD1 or TRBD2 (5 bases each). Trimming left V 0 bases short and J 6 bases short, with 11 bases between. Germline values: CDR1 KGHSH, CDR2 LQKENI. This CDR3 comprises 14 residues. The CDR3, as DNA: TGTGCCAGCTCACCACCGGGGGAGTCGAAGACCCAGTACTTC. Translating it yields CASSPPGESKTQYF. Supplemented by reference TRBV18 and TRBJ2-5, the full variable domain reads NAGVMQNPRHLVRRRGQEARLRCSPMKGHSHVYWYRQLPEEGLKFMVYLQKENIIDESGMPKERFSAEFPKEGPSILRIQQVVRGDSAAYFCASSPPGESKTQYFGPGTRLLVL.

At least ten counts were recorded for this clonotype. V gene TRBV5-6 combines with J gene TRBJ1-2; maybe TRBD1 (6 bases). Germline values: CDR1 SGHDT, CDR2 YYEEEE. The CDR3 contains 11 residues. Between the trimmed V and J ends, which lost 4 bases and 10 bases, there was a span of 11 bases. CDR3 bases: TGTGCCAGCAGCCGGGGGGGCGACTACACCTTC. It encodes CASSRGGDYTF.

This clonotype showed up many times. This CDR3 is CASSYFGLAGQETQYF. The CDR3 nucleotides are TGTGCCAGCAGTTACTTCGGACTAGCGGGTCAAGAGACCCAGTACTTC. The chain uses TRBV6-5 and TRBJ2-5, with TRBD2 matching 11 bases. CDR1 is MNHEY, CDR2 SVGAGI, per germline. The CDR3 consists of 16 residues. Unmatched junction bases numbered 3, after V lost 1 base and J lost 2 bases.

This clonotype was counted ten times or more. The chain couples TRBV5-6 to TRBJ1-4, with a possible D match to TRBD1 (5 bases). The germline V gene has CDR1 SGHDT and CDR2 YYEEEE. V was pared by 2 bases and J by 7 bases, with 15 bases between. This CDR3 spans 15 amino acids. Here the CDR3 reads CASSFLSRDGEKLFF. The CDR3 DNA reads TGTGCCAGCAGCTTCTTATCCAGGGACGGTGAAAAACTGTTTTTT.

Only a few counts were recorded for this clonotype. This chain uses TRBV28 with TRBJ2-2; 7 bases are a match to TRBD2. Germline V gene sequence: CDR1 MDHEN, CDR2 SYDVKM. Germline trimming cut 6 bases from V and 0 bases from J; bases unmatched to any gene: 4. This CDR3 comprises 15 residues. Here the CDR3 DNA reads TGTGCCAGCAGCCGCACTAGCGCGAACACCGGGGAGCTGTTTTTT. Residues: CASSRTSANTGELFF. The full variable domain, rest sourced from reference TRBV28 and TRBJ2-2, is DVKVTQSSRYLVKRTGEKVFLECVQDMDHENMFWYRQDPGLGLRLIYFSYDVKMKEKGDIPEGYSVSREKKERFSLILESASTNQTSMYLCASSRTSANTGELFFGEGSRLTVL.

This clonotype was seen many times. This chain connects TRBV9 to TRBJ2-5; D not resolved. The ends were cut back, 0 bases at V and 3 bases at J, with 12 bases in the middle. CDR1 and CDR2 (germline): SGDLS, YYNGEE. The CDR3 spans 15 residues. The CDR3 loop reads CASSVVGPGEETQYF. The CDR3 coding sequence is TGTGCCAGCAGCGTAGTAGGCCCGGGTGAAGAGACCCAGTACTTC.

The sample holds many counts of this clonotype. The gene calls are TRBV7-2 and TRBJ2-3, with 9 bases matching TRBD2. Looked up from germline, CDR1 is SGHTA and CDR2 is FQGNSA. V shed 0 bases, J shed 6 bases, and the junction held 10 bases outside the gene matches. The CDR3 loop spans 17 amino acids. Here the CDR3 reads CASSLARGGGVLDTQYF. In nucleotides, the CDR3 is TGTGCCAGCAGCTTAGCGCGGGGCGGGGGGGTACTTGATACGCAGTATTTT.

This clonotype was picked up many times. The chain links TRBV7-2 to TRBJ1-3; D is unresolved. The germline V gene encodes CDR1 SGHTA and CDR2 FQGNSA. CDR3 length: 13 amino acids. The germline V and J ends were trimmed by 1 base and 4 bases, with 5 bases remaining between them. The CDR3 coding sequence is TGTGCCAGCAGCTTAGGTTGGGGAAACACCATATATTTT. Its translation is CASSLGWGNTIYF.

In this sample, this clonotype turned up many times. V usage is TRBV5-1 and J usage is TRBJ2-2, with 7 bases aligning to TRBD1. With 2 bases clipped from V and 6 bases from J, the junction kept 13 bases outside the gene matches. The CDR3 totals 17 residues. Germline CDR1 SGHRS, CDR2 YFSETQ. The CDR3 nucleotides read TGCGCCAGCAGCTTTAAACAGGGGCCTTCACGGTCCGGGGAGCTGTTTTTT. It is translated as CASSFKQGPSRSGELFF.

This clonotype was seen many times. This chain joins TRBV19 and TRBJ2-3; 8 nucleotides match TRBD1. J gave up 4 bases and V 8 bases, and 5 bases lay outside the gene matches. CDR3 size: 13 residues. CDR1 and CDR2 from the germline V gene are LNHDA and SQIVND (reference sequence). CDR3 loop: CASRQGPSDTQYF. The DNA for the CDR3 is TGTGCCAGTCGACAGGGGCCCTCAGATACGCAGTATTTT.

This clonotype was detected ten times or more. The rearrangement joins TRBV30 to TRBJ2-7; 9 bases line up with TRBD1. Looked up from germline, CDR1 is GTSNPN and CDR2 is SVGIG (reference sequence). The CDR3 has 13 amino acids. V lost 3 bases to trimming and J lost 5 bases; unmatched junction nucleotides: 5. CDR3 loop: CAWRRTGAHEQYF. CDR3 nucleotide sequence: TGTGCCTGGAGAAGGACAGGGGCACACGAGCAGTACTTC.

At least ten counts were recorded for this clonotype. The gene calls are TRBV15 and TRBJ1-5; D gene ambiguous. The CDR3 has 15 residues. Germline CDR1 LNHNV, CDR2 YYDKDF (reference sequence). V gave up 4 bases and J gave up 4 bases, with 14 bases separating them. The CDR3 loop reads CATSKGPTGNQPQHF. Here the CDR3 DNA reads TGTGCCACCAGCAAAGGCCCCACCGGGAATCAGCCCCAGCATTTT.